Listed here are 5 T cell receptor beta chains from one sample, sequenced in a study of tumor and adjacent non-tumor tissue in lung cancer (dated by TCRdb to between 2018 and 2020). The library was prepared using multiplex PCR. Sequencing relied on an Illumina HiSeq 2500. Following protocols modified from ARM-PCR, the researchers constructed TCRbeta libraries through three rounds of nested PCR with primers (Table S4). TCRdb reprocessed the public reads (quality trimming at Q25 with fastp, clone calling with MiXCR) and kept in-frame beta chains. For every CDR3 protein sequence, its rows merge into one entry that carries the most common genes and DNA. For this sample there are roughly 200,000 distinct CDR3 sequences; 71% appear just once. The ten biggest clones cover approximately 25% of the sample. Bulk unsorted tissue served as the source for RNA extraction, and RNA quality was assessed using a NanoDrop ND-1000 and an Agilent 2100.

Material: lung tumor tissue. These receptor sequences come from a man aged 55 to 70 with non-small cell lung cancer.

Only one count was recorded for this clonotype. Relative to the germline gene, one junction end is altered; a read error may explain this. The rearrangement links TRBV6-5 to TRBJ2-5; 7 bases fit TRBD1. The CDR3 runs to 13 residues. Germline assignment: CDR1 MNHEY and CDR2 SVGAGI. CDR3 DNA: TGTGTCAGCAGTTGGACAGGACAAGAGACCCAGTACTTC. It specifies CVSSWTGQETQYF.

This clonotype came up many times. The chain employs TRBV20-1 and TRBJ2-7; 7 positions agree with TRBD1. The CDR3 is 12 residues long. Trimming removed 6 bases from V and 2 bases from J; junction bases left unmatched: 4. Germline CDR1 reads DFQATT; CDR2 reads SNEGSKA (reference sequence). In DNA, the CDR3 is TGCAGTGCCCTGACAGGGCCCTACGAGCAGTACTTC. Amino acid sequence: CSALTGPYEQYF.

This clonotype has just a few counts. A much larger clone differs from this one at a single base, so this may be a read error. The chain couples TRBV12-3 or TRBV12-4 to TRBJ1-2, with 8 bases matching TRBD1. This CDR3 is 13 amino acids long. The CDR3 spells CASSFGQGGGFTF. Here the CDR3 DNA reads TGTGCCAGCAGTTTTGGACAGGGCGGTGGCTTCACCTTC.

Note on this clonotype: This sequence may be a read error, since a much larger clone differs from it by one base. This chain links TRBV4-3 with TRBJ2-1, with a tentative D call TRBD2 (6 bases). The germline gives CDR1 LGHNA, CDR2 YSLEER. This CDR3 has 15 amino acids. CDR3 amino acids: CASSQAGSGYNELFF. Written as DNA, the CDR3 is TGCGCCAGCAGCCAAGCCGGGAGTGGTTACAATGAGCTGTTCTTC.

About this clonotype itself: The germline gene is not matched at one end of the junction; a read error may be the cause. The rearrangement uses TRBV12-3 or TRBV12-4 and TRBJ2-3; D gene unclear. The CDR3 totals 13 residues. CDR3 protein: CASTPVSTNTQYF. As DNA, the CDR3 is TGTGCGAGCACCCCCGTTAGCACAAATACACAGTATTTT.